This TCR beta chain was identified during a study of blood T cell repertoires in COVID-19. Study-wide background: Italy, Spain and the United States were the sources of the convalescent and acute COVID-19 samples. PBMCs, B-cell-depleted T cells, or T cells provided the cDNA or gDNA that made up the material.

Study processing details: Reference gene primer amplification gave estimated nucleated cell counts. Produced via immunoSEQ multiplex PCR; TCRdb's table is partial and in-frame only. The V and J calls and clone size were taken over from that table, and D and trimming were inferred from the DNA. The sample lists fewer than 65,000 clones, roughly nine tenths seen once, with approximately 4% in the top ten. The source of this sequence is a human donor in a cohort sampled during active COVID-19. Sequenced material: peripheral blood.

The CDR3 region is CASSSRTGYSFANEKLFF. CDR3 nucleotides: TGTGCCAGCAGCAGTCGGACAGGTTACTCCTTCGCTAATGAAAAACTGTTTTTT. The chain recombines TRBV7-2 with TRBJ1-4, with TRBD1 identical over 7 bases. V was clipped by 5 bases and J by 3 bases; unmatched bases: 15. CDR3 length equals 18 residues. CDR1 and CDR2 from the germline V gene are SGHTA and FQGNSA. Full variable domain (missing parts from reference TRBV7-2 and TRBJ1-4): GAGVSQSPSNKVTEKGKDVELRCDPISGHTALYWYRQSLGQGLEFLIYFQGNSAPDKSGLPSDRFSAERTGGSVSTLTIQRTQQEDSAVYLCASSSRTGYSFANEKLFFGSGTQLSVL.